Below, 30 T cell receptor beta chains from the same sample are listed, as sequenced in a study of cytomegalovirus exposure and HLA in healthy donors. Vbeta (60) and Jbeta (13) primers were used in the PCR. TCRdb's table, derived via immunoSEQ multiplex PCR, lists solely in-frame clones and lacks some. The listing contains approximately 170,000 clones. The sample comprised PBMCs. These receptors all come from a young woman in good health and CMV-seropositive.

V gene TRBV19 combines with J gene TRBJ2-3; perhaps TRBD1 as D (5 bases). The V end was cut by 3 bases, the J end by 1 base, with 5 bases between. The CDR3 contains 13 residues. CDR1 and CDR2 from the germline V gene are LNHDA and SQIVND (reference sequence). The CDR3 DNA reads as TGTGCCAGTAGTATCAGGGGCACAGATACGCAGTATTTT. This encodes CASSIRGTDTQYF. The entire variable domain, with the rest obtained from reference TRBV19 and TRBJ2-3, is as follows: DGGITQSPKYLFRKEGQNVTLSCEQNLNHDAMYWYRQDPGQGLRLIYYSQIVNDFQKGDIAEGYSVSREKKESFPLTVTSAQKNPTAFYLCASSIRGTDTQYFGPGTRLTVL.

CDR3: CASSFSRTAVSSGNTIYF. The CDR3 nucleotides read TGTGCCAGCAGCTTTTCCCGGACAGCCGTTAGCTCTGGAAACACCATATATTTT. The chain recombines TRBV7-9 with TRBJ1-3; weak D call: TRBD1 (6 bases). CDR1 and CDR2 (germline): SEHNR, FQNEAQ (reference sequence). The CDR3 loop spans 18 amino acids. Deletions cut 3 bases from V and 0 bases from J, with 18 bases between. Complete variable domain (other parts from reference TRBV7-9 and TRBJ1-3): DTGVSQNPRHKITKRGQNVTFRCDPISEHNRLYWYRQTLGQGPEFLTYFQNEAQLEKSRLLSDRFSAERPKGSFSTLEIQRTEQGDSAMYLCASSFSRTAVSSGNTIYFGEGSWLTVV.

The chain is built from TRBV2 and TRBJ2-5, with a possible D match to TRBD2 (6 bases). Germline V gene sequence: CDR1 SNHLY, CDR2 FYNNEI. This CDR3 is 12 amino acids long. V shed 5 bases and J shed 4 bases, with 8 bases lying between them. Written as DNA, the CDR3 is TGTGCCAGCAGTTTAGCGGTAGAGACCCAGTACTTC. It encodes CASSLAVETQYF.

The chain links TRBV10-3 to TRBJ1-1, with D unresolved. Germline V gives CDR1 ENHRY, CDR2 SYGVKD. Trimming took 3 bases from V and 0 from J, leaving 11 bases between them. This CDR3 has 15 amino acids. In DNA form, the CDR3 reads TGTGCCATCAGTGATGTGGGCACACTGAACACTGAAGCTTTCTTT. It codes for CAISDVGTLNTEAFF.

This sequence joins TRBV4-1 and TRBJ2-5; TRBD1 matches at 7 bases. The end of the DNA is better explained by TRBJ2-7, so the J call may be wrong. The CDR3 is made up of 18 amino acids. The germline V gene has CDR1 MGHRA and CDR2 YSYEKL. CDR3 in amino acids: CASSQDPGAWTGSYEQYF. The DNA of the CDR3 is TGCGCCAGCAGCCAAGATCCGGGTGCGTGGACAGGATCCTACGAGCAGTACTTC.

The V gene is TRBV7-9, the J gene TRBJ1-1, with D maybe TRBD1 (6 bases). V lost 1 base to trimming and J lost 3 bases, with 12 bases between them. CDR1 and CDR2 from the germline V gene are SEHNR and FQNEAQ (reference sequence). The CDR3 is 15 amino acids. Here the CDR3 DNA reads TGTGCCAGCAGCTTAGGGGGGGGGCTGGACACTGAAGCTTTCTTT. This translates into CASSLGGGLDTEAFF.

The chain combines TRBV13 with TRBJ2-1; 12 nucleotides match TRBD2. CDR3 length: 20 residues. Germline CDR1 PRHDT, CDR2 FYEKMQ (reference sequence). J was trimmed by 0 bases and V by 5 bases; bases with no gene match: 14. CDR3 sequence reads: CASSLTSGGPRKSSYNEQFF. The CDR3 DNA reads as TGTGCCAGCAGCCTGACTAGCGGGGGCCCTCGAAAAAGCTCCTACAATGAGCAGTTCTTC.

The chain combines TRBV5-6 with TRBJ2-3; no clear D gene. V lost 4 bases and J 2 bases, leaving 11 bases between the germline ends. The germline gives CDR1 SGHDT, CDR2 YYEEEE. The CDR3 contains 14 residues. The CDR3 nucleotides are TGTGCCAGCAGCCTTAGTTTGTACACAGATACGCAGTATTTT. Protein sequence: CASSLSLYTDTQYF.

This rearrangement joins TRBV9 to TRBJ2-6, with D possibly being TRBD2 (6 bases). With 7 bases removed from V and 0 bases from J, the gap between germline ends came to 26 bases. This CDR3 is 20 amino acids long. CDR1 is SGDLS, CDR2 YYNGEE, per germline. CDR3 sequence reads: CASGMRGTTTPISGANVLTF. For the CDR3, the DNA is TGTGCCAGCGGCATGCGGGGTACCACAACACCGATCTCTGGGGCCAACGTCCTGACTTTC.

V is TRBV4-1 and J is TRBJ2-3; the match to TRBD1 covers 9 bases. Germline V gene sequence: CDR1 MGHRA, CDR2 YSYEKL. The CDR3 is 15 amino acids. V gave up 5 bases and J gave up 4 bases; unmatched junction bases: 7. The CDR3 DNA reads TGCGCCAGCAGCAACCGGGACAGGGCTGCAGATACGCAGTATTTT. It yields the protein CASSNRDRAADTQYF.

The rearrangement uses TRBV29-1 and TRBJ2-7; the D gene is possibly TRBD2 (6 bases). Germline lookup yields CDR1 SQVTM and CDR2 ANQGSEA. V was trimmed by 3 bases and J by 2 bases, leaving 11 bases between them. The CDR3 sequence is 13 residues long. The CDR3 sequence is CSVDGGPAYEQYF. DNA for the CDR3: TGCAGCGTTGACGGGGGTCCAGCCTACGAGCAGTACTTC.

The chain combines TRBV2 with TRBJ1-1; no definite D call. The germline V gene has CDR1 SNHLY and CDR2 FYNNEI. V dropped 7 bases and J dropped 4 bases, with 16 bases sitting between them. The CDR3 loop spans 14 amino acids. CDR3 in amino acids: CASTRGGAGTEAFF. The CDR3 DNA is TGTGCCAGCACCAGAGGTGGCGCGGGCACTGAAGCTTTCTTT.

V gene TRBV2 combines with J gene TRBJ2-7; TRBD1 matches 8 bases. Germline-derived CDR1 and CDR2 are SNHLY and FYNNEI. V was clipped by 3 bases and J by 3 bases; unmatched bases: 10. The CDR3 covers 16 residues. CDR3 region: CASSDNPTGGSYEQYF. The CDR3 bases are TGTGCCAGCAGTGATAATCCAACAGGGGGGAGCTACGAGCAGTACTTC.

This rearrangement joins TRBV19 to TRBJ1-1; TRBD1 matches 9 bases. The V segment lost 5 bases and the J segment 0 bases; nucleotides outside the gene matches: 10. The CDR3 contains 17 residues. CDR1 is LNHDA and CDR2 is SQIVND in the germline V gene (reference sequence). The CDR3 DNA sequence: TGTGCCAGTAGTTTGGGACAGGGACGAAGGGTGAACACTGAAGCTTTCTTT. Its translation is CASSLGQGRRVNTEAFF. The full variable domain, in which reference TRBV19 and TRBJ1-1 provide the parts outside the CDR3, is DGGITQSPKYLFRKEGQNVTLSCEQNLNHDAMYWYRQDPGQGLRLIYYSQIVNDFQKGDIAEGYSVSREKKESFPLTVTSAQKNPTAFYLCASSLGQGRRVNTEAFFGQGTRLTVV.

CDR3 in DNA: TGTGCCAGCAGGCATCCGGGGTACAATGAGCAGTTCTTC. Amino acids: CASRHPGYNEQFF. The chain has TRBV6-1 and TRBJ2-1; the D gene is possibly TRBD2 (5 bases). CDR1 MNHNS and CDR2 SASEGT come from the germline V gene. This CDR3 comprises 13 residues. Trimming took off 6 bases at V and 4 bases at J, with 10 bases between the two ends.

The V call is TRBV19, the J call TRBJ1-1; no firm D call. V was shortened by 3 bases and J by 4 bases, with 18 bases between the two germline ends. The germline CDR1 and CDR2 sequences are LNHDA and SQIVND (reference sequence). The CDR3 has 16 amino acids. The CDR3 DNA reads as TGTGCCAGTAGTATTCCCCGGACTTCCTTGGGCACTGAAGCTTTCTTT. Translated: CASSIPRTSLGTEAFF.

The V call is TRBV2, the J call TRBJ1-1; D unclear. V was pared by 6 bases and J by 0 bases, with 14 bases between. This CDR3 contains 15 residues. The germline CDR1 and CDR2 sequences are SNHLY and FYNNEI. In nucleotides, the CDR3 is TGTGCCAGCAGCACCTCCGGGAGATTGAACACTGAAGCTTTCTTT. Encoded protein: CASSTSGRLNTEAFF. The full variable domain, completed using reference TRBV2 and TRBJ1-1, is EPEVTQTPSHQVTQMGQEVILRCVPISNHLYFYWYRQILGQKVEFLVSFYNNEISEKSEIFDDQFSVERPDGSNFTLKIRSTKLEDSAMYFCASSTSGRLNTEAFFGQGTRLTVV.

This sequence joins TRBV6-5 and TRBJ1-5, with unresolved D. The CDR3 loop spans 14 amino acids. Deletions cut 0 bases from V and 9 bases from J, with 12 bases between. Germline-derived CDR1 and CDR2 are MNHEY and SVGAGI. CDR3 bases: TGTGCCAGCAGTTACTCGAGAACGGGAGGGCCCCAGCATTTT. Encoded protein: CASSYSRTGGPQHF.

In DNA form, the CDR3 reads TGTGCCAGCAGCAGGGCTAATCTCTATGGCTACACCTTC. Residues: CASSRANLYGYTF. J is TRBJ1-2 and V is TRBV2, with D possibly matching TRBD1 (5 bases). CDR3 size: 13 residues. V lost 6 bases, J lost 4 bases, and 12 bases lay in between. Germline V gene lookup returns CDR1 SNHLY and CDR2 FYNNEI.

The chain joins TRBV29-1 to TRBJ2-1, with D maybe TRBD2 (7 bases). Germline lookup yields CDR1 SQVTM and CDR2 ANQGSEA. The CDR3 spans 11 residues. Trimming cost V 8 bases and J 9 bases, with 14 bases left between them. For the CDR3, the DNA is TGCAGCCCTTCGGGGGGCACTGAGCAGTTCTTC. Protein product: CSPSGGTEQFF.

The V gene is TRBV30, the J gene TRBJ2-7, with TRBD2 matching 11 bases. The CDR3 sequence is 15 residues long. Germline CDR1 reads GTSNPN; CDR2 reads SVGIG (reference sequence). V was clipped by 2 bases and J by 8 bases; unmatched bases: 11. The CDR3 sequence: CAWSPPGTSGQKQYF. Here the CDR3 DNA reads TGTGCCTGGAGTCCTCCCGGGACTAGCGGACAAAAGCAGTACTTC.

The J gene is TRBJ2-1, the V gene TRBV4-1, with D uncertain. V lost 3 bases and J lost 0, with 9 bases in between. This CDR3 spans 15 amino acids. CDR1 MGHRA and CDR2 YSYEKL come from the germline V gene. The CDR3 region has the DNA TGCGCCAGCAGCCACCGGGTCGCCTCCTACAATGAGCAGTTCTTC. Its translation: CASSHRVASYNEQFF.

The chain uses TRBV4-2 and TRBJ1-4, with 7 bases fitting TRBD1. V gave up 0 bases and J gave up 7 bases; unmatched junction bases: 11. The CDR3 contains 17 residues. CDR1 LGHNA and CDR2 YNFKEQ come from the germline V gene. CDR3 residues: CASSQDRVGTEGEKLFF. Here the CDR3 DNA reads TGTGCCAGCAGCCAAGATCGGGTTGGGACAGAAGGTGAAAAACTGTTTTTT.

This chain joins TRBV10-3 and TRBJ2-2, with 12 bases fitting TRBD2. Germline CDR1 ENHRY, CDR2 SYGVKD. The trim removed 6 bases at V and 0 bases at J, leaving 5 bases unmatched. This CDR3 spans 17 amino acids. The CDR3 DNA reads as TGTGCCATCAGCGGACTAGCGGGGCGAACGAACACCGGGGAGCTGTTTTTT. Protein sequence: CAISGLAGRTNTGELFF.

This chain joins TRBV10-3 and TRBJ2-1, with 15 nucleotides matching TRBD2. V dropped 3 bases and J dropped 6; count of bases not matched to a gene: 3. Per the germline V gene, CDR1 is ENHRY and CDR2 is SYGVKD. This CDR3 contains 16 residues. As DNA, the CDR3 is TGTGCCATCAGTGATGCGGGACTAGCGGGGGGCAATGAGCAGTTCTTC. Translating it yields CAISDAGLAGGNEQFF.

V usage is TRBV5-4 and J usage is TRBJ2-2; D is unclear. V was pared by 7 bases and J by 4 bases, with 14 bases between. The germline gives CDR1 SGHNT, CDR2 YYREEE (reference sequence). CDR3 length: 14 amino acids. The CDR3 nucleotides are TGTGCCAGCGAGCCCCCTACGGGCACCGGGGAGCTGTTTTTT. It encodes CASEPPTGTGELFF.

V usage is TRBV7-9 and J usage is TRBJ2-3; D is unclear. V lost 11 bases and J lost 4, with 10 bases in between. Germline V lookup: CDR1 SEHNR, CDR2 FQNEAQ (reference sequence). This CDR3 has 11 residues. The CDR3 DNA reads TGTGCCGGGCACTTCGCAGATACGCAGTATTTT. This translates into CAGHFADTQYF.

The chain uses TRBV5-1 and TRBJ1-2, with 7 bases matching TRBD1. The J segment lost 5 bases and the V segment lost 4 bases, leaving 8 bases of the junction unmatched. This CDR3 spans 14 amino acids. CDR1 and CDR2 (germline): SGHRS, YFSETQ. The CDR3 loop reads CASSIGQAEYGYTF. The CDR3 coding sequence is TGCGCCAGCAGCATTGGACAGGCTGAATATGGCTACACCTTC.

The gene calls are TRBV15 and TRBJ1-2; D is ambiguous. Trimming left V 2 bases short and J 8 bases short, with 12 bases between. This CDR3 is built from 13 residues. The germline CDR1 and CDR2 sequences are LNHNV and YYDKDF (reference sequence). Here the CDR3 reads CATSRRGEVGYTF. For the CDR3, the DNA is TGTGCCACCAGCAGACGGGGTGAGGTGGGCTACACCTTC.

The chain is built from TRBV6-1 and TRBJ2-4; 11 bases are a match to TRBD2. The length of the CDR3 is 18 residues. CDR1 is MNHNS and CDR2 is SASEGT in the germline V gene. Losses at the gene ends were 3 bases for V and 3 bases for J; bases not matched to a gene: 10. CDR3 sequence (DNA): TGTGCCAGCAGTGACAGACCACTAGCGGGGGCCGTCAAAAACATTCAGTACTTC. It encodes CASSDRPLAGAVKNIQYF.